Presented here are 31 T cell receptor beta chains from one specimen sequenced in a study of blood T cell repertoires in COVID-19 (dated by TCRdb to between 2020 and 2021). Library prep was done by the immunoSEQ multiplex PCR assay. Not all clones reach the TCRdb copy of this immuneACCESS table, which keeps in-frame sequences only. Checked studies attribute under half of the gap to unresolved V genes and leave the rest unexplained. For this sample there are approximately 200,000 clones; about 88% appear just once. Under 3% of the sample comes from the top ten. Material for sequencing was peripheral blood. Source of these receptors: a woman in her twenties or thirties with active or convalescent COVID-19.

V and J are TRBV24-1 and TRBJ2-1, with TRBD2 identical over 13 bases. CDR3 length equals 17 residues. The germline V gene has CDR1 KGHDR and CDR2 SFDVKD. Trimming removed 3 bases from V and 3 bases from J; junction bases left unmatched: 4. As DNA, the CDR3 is TGTGCCACCAGTGATCAGACTAGCGGGAGGTTCTACAATGAGCAGTTCTTC. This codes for CATSDQTSGRFYNEQFF.

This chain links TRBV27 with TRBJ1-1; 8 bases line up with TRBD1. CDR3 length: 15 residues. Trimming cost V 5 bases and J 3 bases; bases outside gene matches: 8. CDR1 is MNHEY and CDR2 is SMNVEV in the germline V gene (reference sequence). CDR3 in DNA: TGTGCCAGCAGTGGACAGGGAACCGGGCACACTGAAGCTTTCTTT. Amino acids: CASSGQGTGHTEAFF.

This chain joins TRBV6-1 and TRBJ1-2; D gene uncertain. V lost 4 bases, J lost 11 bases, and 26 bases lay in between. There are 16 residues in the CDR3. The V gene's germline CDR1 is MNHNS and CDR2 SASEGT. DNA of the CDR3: TGTGCCAGCAGTGCAATGGTGAGGGCCTCGAATTTTATGTACACCTTC. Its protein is CASSAMVRASNFMYTF.

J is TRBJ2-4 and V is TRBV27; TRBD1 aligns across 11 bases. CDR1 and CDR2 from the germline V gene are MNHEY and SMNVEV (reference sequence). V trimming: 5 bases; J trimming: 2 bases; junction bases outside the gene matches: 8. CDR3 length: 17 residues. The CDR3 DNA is TGTGCCAGCAGTCCCCGGGGACAGGGGGTTACCAAAAACATTCAGTACTTC. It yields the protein CASSPRGQGVTKNIQYF.

The DNA for the CDR3 is TGTGCCAGCAGCGTAGATCAGGGTGGTAGAGTCGGCTACACCTTC. Protein sequence: CASSVDQGGRVGYTF. The chain is built from TRBV9 and TRBJ1-2; D might be TRBD1 (5 bases). The germline V gene has CDR1 SGDLS and CDR2 YYNGEE. V dropped 0 bases and J dropped 8 bases, with 17 bases sitting between them. The CDR3 spans 15 residues.

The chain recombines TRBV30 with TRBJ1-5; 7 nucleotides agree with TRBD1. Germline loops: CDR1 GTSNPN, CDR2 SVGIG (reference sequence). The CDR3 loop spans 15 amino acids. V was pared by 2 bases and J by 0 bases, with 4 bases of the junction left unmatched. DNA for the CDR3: TGTGCCTGGAGTACGGGACAGTCTAGCAATCAGCCCCAGCATTTT. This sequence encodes CAWSTGQSSNQPQHF.

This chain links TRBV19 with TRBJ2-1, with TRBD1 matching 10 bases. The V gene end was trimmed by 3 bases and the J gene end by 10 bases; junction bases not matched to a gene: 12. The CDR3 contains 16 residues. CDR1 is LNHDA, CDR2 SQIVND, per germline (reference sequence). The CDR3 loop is CASSIPQTGTGDEQFF. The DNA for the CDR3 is TGTGCCAGTAGTATCCCCCAGACCGGGACAGGGGACGAGCAGTTCTTC.

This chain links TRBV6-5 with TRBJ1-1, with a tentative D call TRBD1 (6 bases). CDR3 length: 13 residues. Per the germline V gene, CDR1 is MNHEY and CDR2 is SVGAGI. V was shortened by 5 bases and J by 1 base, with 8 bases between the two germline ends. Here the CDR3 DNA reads TGTGCCAGCAGTCGGACAGAGAACACTGAAGCTTTCTTT. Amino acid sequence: CASSRTENTEAFF.

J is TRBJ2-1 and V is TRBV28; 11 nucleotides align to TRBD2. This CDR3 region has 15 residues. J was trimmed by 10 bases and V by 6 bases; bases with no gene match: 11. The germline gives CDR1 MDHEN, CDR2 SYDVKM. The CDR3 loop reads CASRSTSGSGGEQFF. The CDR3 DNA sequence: TGTGCCAGCAGGTCCACTAGCGGGAGTGGTGGGGAGCAGTTCTTC.

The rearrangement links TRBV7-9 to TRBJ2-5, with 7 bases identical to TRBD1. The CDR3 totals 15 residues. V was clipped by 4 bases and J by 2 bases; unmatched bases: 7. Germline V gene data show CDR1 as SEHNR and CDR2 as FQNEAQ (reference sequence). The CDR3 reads CASSSMTGPQETQYF. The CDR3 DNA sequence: TGTGCCAGCAGCTCCATGACAGGGCCTCAAGAGACCCAGTACTTC. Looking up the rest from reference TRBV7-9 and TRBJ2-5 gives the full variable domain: DTGVSQNPRHKITKRGQNVTFRCDPISEHNRLYWYRQTLGQGPEFLTYFQNEAQLEKSRLLSDRFSAERPKGSFSTLEIQRTEQGDSAMYLCASSSMTGPQETQYFGPGTRLLVL.

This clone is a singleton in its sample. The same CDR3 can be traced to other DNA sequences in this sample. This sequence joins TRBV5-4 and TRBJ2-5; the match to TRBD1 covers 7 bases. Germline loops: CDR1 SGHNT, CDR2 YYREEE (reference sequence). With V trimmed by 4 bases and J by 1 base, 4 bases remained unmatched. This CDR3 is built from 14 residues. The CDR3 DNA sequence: TGTGCCAGCAGCCCGGGGACAGTCCAAGAGACCCAGTACTTC. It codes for CASSPGTVQETQYF.

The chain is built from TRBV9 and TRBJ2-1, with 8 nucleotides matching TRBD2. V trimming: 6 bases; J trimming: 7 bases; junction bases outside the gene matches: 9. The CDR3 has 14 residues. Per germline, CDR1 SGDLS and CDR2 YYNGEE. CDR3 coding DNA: TGTGCCAGCACCCCGGGACTAGGAGAGAATGAGCAGTTCTTC. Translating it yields CASTPGLGENEQFF. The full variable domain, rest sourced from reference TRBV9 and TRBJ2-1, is DSGVTQTPKHLITATGQRVTLRCSPRSGDLSVYWYQQSLDQGLQFLIQYYNGEERAKGNILERFSAQQFPDLHSELNLSSLELGDSALYFCASTPGLGENEQFFGPGTRLTVL.

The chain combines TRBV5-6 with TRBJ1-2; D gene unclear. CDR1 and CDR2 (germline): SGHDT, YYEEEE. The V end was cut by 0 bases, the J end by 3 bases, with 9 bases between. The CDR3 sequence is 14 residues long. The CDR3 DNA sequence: TGTGCCAGCAGCTTGGTGCAGGATTACTATGGCTACACCTTC. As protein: CASSLVQDYYGYTF.

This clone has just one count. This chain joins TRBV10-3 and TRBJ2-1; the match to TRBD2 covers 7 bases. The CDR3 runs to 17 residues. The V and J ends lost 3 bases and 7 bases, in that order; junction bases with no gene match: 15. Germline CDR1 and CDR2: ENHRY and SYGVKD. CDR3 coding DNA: TGTGCCATCAGTGAAGGAGGAGTGACTAGCCGGATAAATGAGCAGTTCTTC. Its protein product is CAISEGGVTSRINEQFF.

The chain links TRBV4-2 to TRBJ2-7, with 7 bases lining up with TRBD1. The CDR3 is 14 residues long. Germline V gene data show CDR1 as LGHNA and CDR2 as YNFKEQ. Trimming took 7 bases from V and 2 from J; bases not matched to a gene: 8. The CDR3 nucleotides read TGTGCCAGCACCCCGGACAGGCCTCCCTACGAGCAGTACTTC. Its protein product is CASTPDRPPYEQYF.

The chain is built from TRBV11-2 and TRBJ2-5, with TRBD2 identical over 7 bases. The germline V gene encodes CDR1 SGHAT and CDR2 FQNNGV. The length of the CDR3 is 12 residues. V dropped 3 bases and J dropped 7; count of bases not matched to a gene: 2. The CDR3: CASSFPGGTQYF. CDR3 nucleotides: TGTGCCAGCAGCTTTCCGGGGGGGACCCAGTACTTC.

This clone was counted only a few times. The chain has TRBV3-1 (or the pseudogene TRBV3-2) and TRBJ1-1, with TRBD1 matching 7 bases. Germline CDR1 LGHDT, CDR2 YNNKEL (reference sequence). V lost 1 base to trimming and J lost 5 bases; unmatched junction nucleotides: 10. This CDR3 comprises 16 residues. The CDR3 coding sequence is TGTGCCAGCAGCCAAGTAAGAGCAGGGGGGATAACTGAAGCTTTCTTT. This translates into CASSQVRAGGITEAFF.

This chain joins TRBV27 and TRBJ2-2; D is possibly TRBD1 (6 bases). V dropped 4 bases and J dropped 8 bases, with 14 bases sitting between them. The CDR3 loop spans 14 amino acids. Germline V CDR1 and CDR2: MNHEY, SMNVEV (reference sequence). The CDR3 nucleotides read TGTGCCAGCAGTTCGGGACACTCCCGAGGGGAGCTGTTTTTT. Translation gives CASSSGHSRGELFF.

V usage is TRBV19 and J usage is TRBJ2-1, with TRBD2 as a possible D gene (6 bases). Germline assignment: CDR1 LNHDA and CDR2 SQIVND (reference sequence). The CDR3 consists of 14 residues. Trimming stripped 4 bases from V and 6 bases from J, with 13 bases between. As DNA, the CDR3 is TGTGCCAGTAGTAGCGGGATGGGTGGCAATGAGCAGTTCTTC. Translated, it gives CASSSGMGGNEQFF.

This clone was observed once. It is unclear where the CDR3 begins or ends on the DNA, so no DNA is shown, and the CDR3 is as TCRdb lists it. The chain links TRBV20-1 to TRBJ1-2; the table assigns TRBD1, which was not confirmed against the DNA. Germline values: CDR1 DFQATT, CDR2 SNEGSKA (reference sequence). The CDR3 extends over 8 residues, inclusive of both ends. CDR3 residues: CSVAQGAF.

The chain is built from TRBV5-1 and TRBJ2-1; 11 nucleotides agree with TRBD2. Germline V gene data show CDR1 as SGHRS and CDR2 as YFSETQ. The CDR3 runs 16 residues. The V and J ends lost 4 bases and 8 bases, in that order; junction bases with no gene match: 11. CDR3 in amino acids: CASSRRTSGSKHEQFF. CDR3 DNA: TGCGCCAGCAGCAGAAGAACTAGCGGGAGTAAGCATGAGCAGTTCTTC. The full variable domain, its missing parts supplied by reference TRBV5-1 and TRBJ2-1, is KAGVTQTPRYLIKTRGQQVTLSCSPISGHRSVSWYQQTPGQGLQFLFEYFSETQRNKGNFPGRFSGRQFSNSRSEMNVSTLELGDSALYLCASSRRTSGSKHEQFFGPGTRLTVL.

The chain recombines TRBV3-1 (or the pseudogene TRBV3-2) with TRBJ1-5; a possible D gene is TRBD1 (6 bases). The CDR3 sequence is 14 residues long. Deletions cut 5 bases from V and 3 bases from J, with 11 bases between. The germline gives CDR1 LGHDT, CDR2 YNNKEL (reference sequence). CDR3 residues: CASSKGGSNQPQHF. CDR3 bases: TGTGCCAGCAGCAAGGGGGGGTCCAATCAGCCCCAGCATTTT.

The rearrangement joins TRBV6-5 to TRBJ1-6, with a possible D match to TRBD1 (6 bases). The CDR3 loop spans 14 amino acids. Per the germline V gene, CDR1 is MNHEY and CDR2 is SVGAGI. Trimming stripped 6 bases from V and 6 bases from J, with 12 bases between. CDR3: CASRGGQSNSPLHF. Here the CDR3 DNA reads TGTGCCAGCAGGGGCGGACAGTCTAATTCACCCCTCCACTTT.

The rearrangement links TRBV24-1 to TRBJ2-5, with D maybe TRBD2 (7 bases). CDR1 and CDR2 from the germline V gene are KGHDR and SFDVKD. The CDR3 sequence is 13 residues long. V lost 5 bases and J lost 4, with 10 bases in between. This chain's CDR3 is CATSGGGPETQYF. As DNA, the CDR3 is TGTGCCACCAGTGGGGGGGGCCCAGAGACCCAGTACTTC.

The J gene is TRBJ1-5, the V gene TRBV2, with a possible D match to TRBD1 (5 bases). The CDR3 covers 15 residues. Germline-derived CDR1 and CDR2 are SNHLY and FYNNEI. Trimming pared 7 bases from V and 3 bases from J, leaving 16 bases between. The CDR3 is CASNDITGHNQPQHF. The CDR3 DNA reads TGTGCCAGCAACGATATCACAGGTCACAATCAGCCCCAGCATTTT.

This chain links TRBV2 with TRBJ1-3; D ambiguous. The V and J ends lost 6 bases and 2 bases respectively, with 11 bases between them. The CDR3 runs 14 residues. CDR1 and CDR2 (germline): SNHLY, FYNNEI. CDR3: CASSPLRAGNTIYF. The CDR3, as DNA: TGTGCCAGCAGCCCATTGAGGGCTGGAAACACCATATATTTT.

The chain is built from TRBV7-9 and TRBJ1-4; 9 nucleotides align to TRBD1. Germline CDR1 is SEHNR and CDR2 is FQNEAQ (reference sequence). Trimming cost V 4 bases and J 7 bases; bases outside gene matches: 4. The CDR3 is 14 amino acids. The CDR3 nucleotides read TGTGCCAGCAGCTCCGACAGGGGGAGTGAAAAACTGTTTTTT. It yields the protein CASSSDRGSEKLFF. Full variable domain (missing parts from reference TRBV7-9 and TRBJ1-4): DTGVSQNPRHKITKRGQNVTFRCDPISEHNRLYWYRQTLGQGPEFLTYFQNEAQLEKSRLLSDRFSAERPKGSFSTLEIQRTEQGDSAMYLCASSSDRGSEKLFFGSGTQLSVL.

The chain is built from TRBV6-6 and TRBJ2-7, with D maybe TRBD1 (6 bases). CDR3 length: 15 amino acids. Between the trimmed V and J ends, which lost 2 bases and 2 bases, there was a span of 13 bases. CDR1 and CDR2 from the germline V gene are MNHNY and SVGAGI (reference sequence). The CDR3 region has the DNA TGTGCCAGCAGTTACGGACAGACCCTTACCTACGAGCAGTACTTC. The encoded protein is CASSYGQTLTYEQYF.

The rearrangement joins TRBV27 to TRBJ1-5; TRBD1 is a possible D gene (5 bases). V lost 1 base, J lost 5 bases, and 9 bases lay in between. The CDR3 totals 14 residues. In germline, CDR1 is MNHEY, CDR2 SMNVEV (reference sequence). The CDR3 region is CASSLWGGDQPQHF. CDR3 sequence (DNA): TGTGCCAGCAGTTTATGGGGCGGAGATCAGCCCCAGCATTTT.

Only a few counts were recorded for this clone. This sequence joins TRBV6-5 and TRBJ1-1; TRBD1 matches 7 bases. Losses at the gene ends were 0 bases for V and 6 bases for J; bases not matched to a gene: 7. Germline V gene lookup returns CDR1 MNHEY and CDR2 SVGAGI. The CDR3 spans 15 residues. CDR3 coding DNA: TGTGCCAGCAGTTACTCTCCGGACAGGCCTTCTGAAGCTTTCTTT. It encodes CASSYSPDRPSEAFF.

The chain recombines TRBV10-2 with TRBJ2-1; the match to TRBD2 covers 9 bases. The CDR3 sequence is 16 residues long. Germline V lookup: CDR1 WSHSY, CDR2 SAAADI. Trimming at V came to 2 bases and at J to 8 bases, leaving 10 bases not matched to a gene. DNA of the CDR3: TGCGCCAGCAGTGAGGAACTAGCGGGCCTTGGGTATGAGCAGTTCTTC. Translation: CASSEELAGLGYEQFF.